The 17 T cell receptor beta chains below come from one sample, sequenced in a study of CD8+ T cells in alopecia areata. About 5 patients' CD4+ populations were sorted into CD25+CD127- cells. The sequencing template was cDNA reverse transcribed from extracted RNA. Produced via immunoSEQ multiplex PCR; TCRdb's table is partial and in-frame only. The sample carries over 14,000 clones, roughly three fifths recorded once. The sample was CD4+ Tregs sorted from blood. The source is a human donor with alopecia areata.

This chain's CDR3 is CSVSSSGTGFWEQYF. CDR3 in DNA: TGCAGCGTTTCTTCCTCCGGGACAGGGTTTTGGGAGCAGTACTTC. The rearrangement joins TRBV29-1 to TRBJ2-7; 9 positions agree with TRBD1. The germline V gene encodes CDR1 SQVTM and CDR2 ANQGSEA. The CDR3 covers 15 residues. The J segment lost 7 bases and the V segment lost 5 bases, leaving 15 bases of the junction unmatched.

This clone has only a few counts. The gene calls are TRBV28 and TRBJ2-3; no definite D call. The CDR3 extends over 16 amino acids. Trimming took off 8 bases at V and 3 bases at J, with 21 bases between the two ends. The germline V gene encodes CDR1 MDHEN and CDR2 SYDVKM. The CDR3 region is CASGSLFGLGTDTQYF. The CDR3 region has the DNA TGTGCCAGCGGCTCTTTGTTCGGGCTCGGGACAGATACGCAGTATTTT. Using reference TRBV28 and TRBJ2-3 for the parts outside the CDR3, the full variable domain is DVKVTQSSRYLVKRTGEKVFLECVQDMDHENMFWYRQDPGLGLRLIYFSYDVKMKEKGDIPEGYSVSREKKERFSLILESASTNQTSMYLCASGSLFGLGTDTQYFGPGTRLTVL.

The rearrangement joins TRBV2 to TRBJ2-4, with D possibly matching TRBD1 (5 bases). The CDR3 is made up of 13 amino acids. The V gene's germline CDR1 is SNHLY and CDR2 FYNNEI. Between the trimmed V and J ends, which lost 10 bases and 8 bases, there was a span of 18 bases. CDR3: CATDAREWDIQYF. The CDR3 DNA sequence: TGTGCCACCGATGCCAGGGAATGGGACATTCAGTACTTC.

By share, this clone ranks as medium-sized. V and J are TRBV4-1 and TRBJ1-3, with D perhaps TRBD1 (5 bases). Per the germline V gene, CDR1 is MGHRA and CDR2 is YSYEKL. Trimming pared 0 bases from V and 0 bases from J, leaving 18 bases between. The CDR3 contains 19 residues. The CDR3 is CASSQDLSSGTRSGNTIYF. CDR3 in DNA: TGCGCCAGCAGCCAAGATCTTTCCTCCGGGACCCGCTCTGGAAACACCATATATTTT.

The sample holds a few counts of this clone. V gene TRBV7-9 combines with J gene TRBJ1-4; TRBD1 aligns across 9 bases. V shed 5 bases, J shed 10 bases, and the junction held 14 bases outside the gene matches. The CDR3 loop spans 16 amino acids. CDR1 is SEHNR and CDR2 is FQNEAQ in the germline V gene (reference sequence). This CDR3 is CASSLHRTGEGGKLFF. The CDR3 DNA reads as TGTGCCAGCAGCCTCCACCGGACAGGGGAGGGCGGAAAACTGTTTTTT.

This chain links TRBV2 with TRBJ2-1; 13 bases match TRBD2. The junction had 7 bases not matched to a gene; V was cut back by 7 bases and J by 4 bases. Germline loops: CDR1 SNHLY, CDR2 FYNNEI. The CDR3 totals 16 residues. CDR3 in amino acids: CASIGTSGVYYNEQFF. The CDR3 coding sequence is TGTGCCAGCATCGGGACTAGCGGGGTATATTACAATGAGCAGTTCTTC.

The CDR3 loop reads CASSGTGGRETQYF. The CDR3 nucleotides read TGTGCCAGCAGCGGAACAGGGGGAAGAGAGACCCAGTACTTC. V is TRBV25-1 and J is TRBJ2-5, with 8 bases lining up with TRBD1. The CDR3 is 14 amino acids. V lost 6 bases to trimming and J lost 4 bases; unmatched junction nucleotides: 7. Germline-derived CDR1 and CDR2 are MGHDK and SYGVNS.

The genes are TRBV18 and TRBJ2-1, with D hard to call. The V and J ends lost 3 bases and 3 bases respectively, with 12 bases between them. Germline lookup yields CDR1 KGHSH and CDR2 LQKENI. This CDR3 comprises 15 residues. CDR3 sequence reads: CASSPALTYYNEQFF. CDR3 DNA: TGTGCCAGCTCACCGGCGCTAACATACTACAATGAGCAGTTCTTC.

The genes are TRBV7-2 and TRBJ1-5; D remains unclear. The germline V gene encodes CDR1 SGHTA and CDR2 FQGNSA. V lost 1 base, J lost 9 bases, and 7 bases lay in between. The CDR3 runs 12 residues. The CDR3: CASSLEVGPQHF. CDR3 nucleotides: TGTGCCAGCAGCTTAGAGGTTGGGCCCCAGCATTTT.

The V gene is TRBV7-8, the J gene TRBJ1-4; no clear D. CDR3 size: 13 residues. The V and J ends lost 4 bases and 6 bases respectively, with 9 bases between them. CDR1 is SGHVS, CDR2 FQNEAQ, per germline. The CDR3 here is CASSSGLDEKLFF. CDR3 sequence (DNA): TGTGCCAGCAGCTCGGGGTTGGATGAAAAACTGTTTTTT.

By share, this clone ranks as medium-sized. The gene calls are TRBV7-9 and TRBJ2-3, with D perhaps TRBD1 or TRBD2 (5 bases each). V lost 4 bases, J lost 3 bases, and 14 bases lay in between. CDR3 length: 15 residues. CDR1 SEHNR and CDR2 FQNEAQ come from the germline V gene (reference sequence). The DNA of the CDR3 is TGTGCCAGCAGCTCCACGGGACGAAGGACAGATACGCAGTATTTT. It encodes CASSSTGRRTDTQYF. Full variable domain (remainder filled in from reference TRBV7-9 and TRBJ2-3): DTGVSQNPRHKITKRGQNVTFRCDPISEHNRLYWYRQTLGQGPEFLTYFQNEAQLEKSRLLSDRFSAERPKGSFSTLEIQRTEQGDSAMYLCASSSTGRRTDTQYFGPGTRLTVL.

In nucleotides, the CDR3 is TGCGCCAGCAGCTTCGGGACAGAGAGCTCTGGAAACACCATATATTTT. Its protein product is CASSFGTESSGNTIYF. This chain uses TRBV5-1 with TRBJ1-3, with 7 bases that match TRBD1. CDR1 and CDR2 (germline): SGHRS, YFSETQ. The V segment lost 2 bases and the J segment 0 bases; nucleotides outside the gene matches: 5. The CDR3 contains 16 residues.

J is TRBJ1-2 and V is TRBV2; TRBD1 aligns across 7 bases. The germline V gene encodes CDR1 SNHLY and CDR2 FYNNEI. The CDR3 runs 14 residues. V trimming: 3 bases; J trimming: 2 bases; junction bases outside the gene matches: 3. The CDR3 protein is CASSETGQNYGYTF. The CDR3 DNA follows: TGTGCCAGCAGTGAGACAGGGCAAAACTATGGCTACACCTTC.

V is TRBV15 and J is TRBJ1-5, with 8 bases identical to TRBD1. The CDR3 sequence is 16 residues long. Looked up from germline, CDR1 is LNHNV and CDR2 is YYDKDF (reference sequence). Trimming removed 0 bases from V and 7 bases from J; junction bases left unmatched: 8. The CDR3 loop is CATSRDLGTGIQPQHF. DNA for the CDR3: TGTGCCACCAGCAGAGATCTCGGGACAGGTATCCAGCCCCAGCATTTT.

There are a few counts of this clone. The CDR3: CATSGLGTQGPLRGQPQHF. CDR3 bases: TGTGCCACCAGTGGGTTGGGGACCCAGGGGCCTCTTCGGGGTCAGCCCCAGCATTTT. V is TRBV15 and J is TRBJ1-5; D is possibly TRBD1 (6 bases). V lost 6 bases and J 6 bases, leaving 30 bases between the germline ends. The CDR3 sequence is 19 residues long. In germline, CDR1 is LNHNV, CDR2 YYDKDF (reference sequence).

Only a few counts were recorded for this clone. DNA for the CDR3: TGTGCCAGCAGCTTACAAGGGAACAATGAGCAGTTCTTC. This codes for CASSLQGNNEQFF. The V call is TRBV7-9, the J call TRBJ2-1; unclear D gene. Germline-derived CDR1 and CDR2 are SEHNR and FQNEAQ (reference sequence). The V end was cut by 2 bases, the J end by 5 bases, with 7 bases between. CDR3 length equals 13 residues.

The J gene is TRBJ2-2, the V gene TRBV4-1, with no clear D. CDR3 size: 15 residues. Trimming cost V 0 bases and J 3 bases, with 8 bases left between them. Germline V CDR1 and CDR2: MGHRA, YSYEKL. The CDR3 DNA reads as TGCGCCAGCAGCCAAGACTTTGGGTACACCGGGGAGCTGTTTTTT. Encoded protein: CASSQDFGYTGELFF.